This TCR beta chain was identified during a study of blood T cell repertoires in COVID-19. Study overall: Both acute and convalescent COVID-19 samples were obtained from the United States, Italy and Spain. Sources were T cells, B-cell-depleted T cells, or PBMCs; the material itself was cDNA or gDNA.

Methods used by the authors: Amplified reference gene primers provided the basis for estimating nucleated cell counts. Repertoires were generated with immunoSEQ multiplex PCR, while TCRdb's copy carries only in-frame clones and drops some. The V and J calls and clone size come from that table; D and trimming were worked out from the DNA. The top ten clones hold about 12% of a sample with around 250,000 clones, about 83% of them seen once. The CDR3 extends over 14 amino acids. J is TRBJ1-5 and V is TRBV21-1; the tabulated D call, TRBD1, remains unverified against the DNA. TRBV21-1 represents a pseudogene. Sequencing used peripheral blood. The sequence came from an older man with acute or convalescent COVID-19. The CDR3, as DNA: TGTGCCAGCAGCGAACCGACAGACTATCAGCCCCAGCATTTT. As protein: CASSEPTDYQPQHF.